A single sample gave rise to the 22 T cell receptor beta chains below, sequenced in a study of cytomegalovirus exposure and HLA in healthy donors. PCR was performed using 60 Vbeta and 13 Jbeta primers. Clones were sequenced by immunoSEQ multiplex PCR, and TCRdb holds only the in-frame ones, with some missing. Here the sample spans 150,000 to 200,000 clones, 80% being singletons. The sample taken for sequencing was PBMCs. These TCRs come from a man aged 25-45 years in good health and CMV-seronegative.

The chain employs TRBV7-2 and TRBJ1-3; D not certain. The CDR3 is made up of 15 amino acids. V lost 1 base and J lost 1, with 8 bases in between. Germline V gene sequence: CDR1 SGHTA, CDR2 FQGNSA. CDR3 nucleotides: TGTGCCAGCAGCTTAGGACGGAGGTCTGGAAACACCATATATTTT. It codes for CASSLGRRSGNTIYF.

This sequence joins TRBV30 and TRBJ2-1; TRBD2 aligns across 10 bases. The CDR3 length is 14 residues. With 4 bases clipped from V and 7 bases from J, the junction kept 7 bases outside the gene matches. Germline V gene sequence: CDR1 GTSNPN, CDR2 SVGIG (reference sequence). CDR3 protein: CAWTVAGGWNEQFF. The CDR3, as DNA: TGTGCCTGGACTGTAGCGGGAGGTTGGAATGAGCAGTTCTTC.

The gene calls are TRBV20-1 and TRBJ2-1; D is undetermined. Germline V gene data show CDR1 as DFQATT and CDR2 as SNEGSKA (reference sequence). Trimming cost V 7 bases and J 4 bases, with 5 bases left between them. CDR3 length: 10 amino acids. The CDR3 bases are TGCAGTGTCCTATACAATGAGCAGTTCTTC. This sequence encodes CSVLYNEQFF.

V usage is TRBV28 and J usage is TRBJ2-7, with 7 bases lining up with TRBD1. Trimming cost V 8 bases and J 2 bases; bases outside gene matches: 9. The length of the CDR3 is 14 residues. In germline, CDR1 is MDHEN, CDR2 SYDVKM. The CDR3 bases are TGTGCCAGCCGCCGGACAGGTGCTACCTACGAGCAGTACTTC. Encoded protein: CASRRTGATYEQYF.

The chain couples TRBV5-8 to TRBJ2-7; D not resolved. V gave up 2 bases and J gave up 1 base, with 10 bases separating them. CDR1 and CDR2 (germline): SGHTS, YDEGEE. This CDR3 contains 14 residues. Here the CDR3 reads CASSFDTISYEQYF. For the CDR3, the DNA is TGTGCCAGCAGCTTTGACACGATATCCTACGAGCAGTACTTC.

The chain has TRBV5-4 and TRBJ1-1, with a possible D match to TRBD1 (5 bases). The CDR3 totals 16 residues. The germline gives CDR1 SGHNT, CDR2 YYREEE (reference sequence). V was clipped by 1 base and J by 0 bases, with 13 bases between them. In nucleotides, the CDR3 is TGTGCCAGCAGCTTGCCCTATGGACACCTGAACACTGAAGCTTTCTTT. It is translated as CASSLPYGHLNTEAFF.

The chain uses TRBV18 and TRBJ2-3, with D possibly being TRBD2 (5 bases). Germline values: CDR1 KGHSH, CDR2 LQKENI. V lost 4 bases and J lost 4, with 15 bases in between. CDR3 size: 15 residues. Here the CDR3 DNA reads TGTGCCAGCTCACTAGGCGCAGCTAGCTCAGATACGCAGTATTTT. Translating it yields CASSLGAASSDTQYF.

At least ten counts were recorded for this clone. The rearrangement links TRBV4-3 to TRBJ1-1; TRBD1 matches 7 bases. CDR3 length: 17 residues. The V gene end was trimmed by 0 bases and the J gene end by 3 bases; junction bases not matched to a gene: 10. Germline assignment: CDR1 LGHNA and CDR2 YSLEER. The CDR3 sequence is CASSQELLGRGDTEAFF. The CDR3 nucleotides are TGCGCCAGCAGCCAAGAACTACTTGGCAGGGGGGACACTGAAGCTTTCTTT.

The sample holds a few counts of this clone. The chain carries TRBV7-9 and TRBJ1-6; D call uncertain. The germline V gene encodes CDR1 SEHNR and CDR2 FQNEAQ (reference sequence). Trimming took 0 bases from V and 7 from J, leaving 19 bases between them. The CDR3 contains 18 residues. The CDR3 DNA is TGTGCCAGCAGCTTAGCGTCGGCAGGTCTGGGTAGAAATTCACCCCTCCACTTT. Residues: CASSLASAGLGRNSPLHF.

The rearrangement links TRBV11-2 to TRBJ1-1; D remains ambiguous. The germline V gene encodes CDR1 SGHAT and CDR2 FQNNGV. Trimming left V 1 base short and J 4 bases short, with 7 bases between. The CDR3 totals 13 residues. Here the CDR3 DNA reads TGTGCCAGCAGCTTAGTCGCGGGCACTGAAGCTTTCTTT. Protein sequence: CASSLVAGTEAFF. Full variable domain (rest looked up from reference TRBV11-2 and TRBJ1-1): EAGVAQSPRYKIIEKRQSVAFWCNPISGHATLYWYQQILGQGPKLLIQFQNNGVVDDSQLPKDRFSAERLKGVDSTLKIQPAKLEDSAVYLCASSLVAGTEAFFGQGTRLTVV.

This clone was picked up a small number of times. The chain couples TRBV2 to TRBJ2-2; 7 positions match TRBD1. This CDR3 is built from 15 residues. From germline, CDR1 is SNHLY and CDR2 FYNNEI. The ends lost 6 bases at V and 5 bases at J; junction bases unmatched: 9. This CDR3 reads CASRQRDRRTGELFF. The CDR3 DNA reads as TGTGCCAGCAGACAACGGGACAGAAGGACCGGGGAGCTGTTTTTT.

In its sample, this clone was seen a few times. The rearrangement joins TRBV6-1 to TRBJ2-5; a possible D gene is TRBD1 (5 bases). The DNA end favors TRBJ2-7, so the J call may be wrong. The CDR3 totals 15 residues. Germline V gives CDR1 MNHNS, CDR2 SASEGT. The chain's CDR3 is CASSERGQASYEQYF. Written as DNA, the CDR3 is TGTGCCAGCAGTGAAAGGGGTCAGGCCTCCTACGAGCAGTACTTC.

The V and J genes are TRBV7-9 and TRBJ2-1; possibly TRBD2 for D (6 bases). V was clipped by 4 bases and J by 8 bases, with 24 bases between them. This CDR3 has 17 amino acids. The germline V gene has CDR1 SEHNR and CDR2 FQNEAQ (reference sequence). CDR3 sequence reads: CASSSGGQGSPFDEQFF. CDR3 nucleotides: TGTGCCAGCAGCTCCGGAGGGCAGGGATCCCCATTCGATGAGCAGTTCTTC.

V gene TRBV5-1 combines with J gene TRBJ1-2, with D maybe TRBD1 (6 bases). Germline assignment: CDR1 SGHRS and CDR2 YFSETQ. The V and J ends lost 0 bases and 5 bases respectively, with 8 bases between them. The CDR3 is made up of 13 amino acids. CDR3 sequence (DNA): TGCGCCAGCAGCTTGGCCCAGGGGTATGGCTACACCTTC. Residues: CASSLAQGYGYTF.

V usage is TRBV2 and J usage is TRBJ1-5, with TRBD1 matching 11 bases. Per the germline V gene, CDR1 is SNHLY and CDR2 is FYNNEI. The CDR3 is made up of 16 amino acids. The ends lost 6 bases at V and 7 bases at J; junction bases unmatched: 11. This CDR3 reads CASSLGTGGTRQPQHF. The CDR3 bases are TGTGCCAGCAGCCTCGGGACAGGGGGTACTAGGCAGCCCCAGCATTTT.

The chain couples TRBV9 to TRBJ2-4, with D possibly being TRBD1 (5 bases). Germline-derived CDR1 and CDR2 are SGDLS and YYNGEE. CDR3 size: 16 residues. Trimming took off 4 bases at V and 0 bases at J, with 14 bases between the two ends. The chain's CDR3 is CASSNSLDRAKNIQYF. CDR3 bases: TGTGCCAGCAGCAACTCTTTAGACAGAGCCAAAAACATTCAGTACTTC.

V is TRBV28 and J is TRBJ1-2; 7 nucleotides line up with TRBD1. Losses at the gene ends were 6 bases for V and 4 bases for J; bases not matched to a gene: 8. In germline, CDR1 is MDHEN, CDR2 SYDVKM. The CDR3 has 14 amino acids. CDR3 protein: CASRNAGQPYGYTF. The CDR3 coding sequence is TGTGCCAGCAGAAATGCGGGACAGCCCTATGGCTACACCTTC.

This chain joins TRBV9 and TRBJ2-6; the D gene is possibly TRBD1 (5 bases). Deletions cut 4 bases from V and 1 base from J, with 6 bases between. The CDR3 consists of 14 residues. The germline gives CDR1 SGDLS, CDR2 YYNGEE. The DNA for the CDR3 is TGTGCCAGCAGCCAGGGATCTGGGGCCAACGTCCTGACTTTC. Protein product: CASSQGSGANVLTF.

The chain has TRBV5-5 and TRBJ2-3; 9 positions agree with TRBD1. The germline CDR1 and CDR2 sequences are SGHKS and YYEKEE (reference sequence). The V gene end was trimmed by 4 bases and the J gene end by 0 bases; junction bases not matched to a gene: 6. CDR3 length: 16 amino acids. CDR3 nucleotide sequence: TGTGCCAGCAGCATGAACAGGGGGCCCAGCACAGATACGCAGTATTTT. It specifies CASSMNRGPSTDTQYF. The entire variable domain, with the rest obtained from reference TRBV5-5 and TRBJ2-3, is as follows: DAGVTQSPTHLIKTRGQQVTLRCSPISGHKSVSWYQQVLGQGPQFIFQYYEKEERGRGNFPDRFSARQFPNYSSELNVNALLLGDSALYLCASSMNRGPSTDTQYFGPGTRLTVL.

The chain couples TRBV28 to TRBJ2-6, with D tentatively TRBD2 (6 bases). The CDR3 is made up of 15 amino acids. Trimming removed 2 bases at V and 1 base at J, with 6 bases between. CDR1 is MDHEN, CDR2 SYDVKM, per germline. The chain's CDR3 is CASSLGGSGANVLTF. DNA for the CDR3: TGTGCCAGCAGTTTAGGGGGGTCTGGGGCCAACGTCCTGACTTTC.

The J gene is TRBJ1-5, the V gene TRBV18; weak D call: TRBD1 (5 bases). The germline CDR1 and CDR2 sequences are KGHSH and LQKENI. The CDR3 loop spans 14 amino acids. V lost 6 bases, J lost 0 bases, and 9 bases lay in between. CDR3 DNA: TGTGCCAGCTCGTCGACAGATAGCAATCAGCCCCAGCATTTT. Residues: CASSSTDSNQPQHF.

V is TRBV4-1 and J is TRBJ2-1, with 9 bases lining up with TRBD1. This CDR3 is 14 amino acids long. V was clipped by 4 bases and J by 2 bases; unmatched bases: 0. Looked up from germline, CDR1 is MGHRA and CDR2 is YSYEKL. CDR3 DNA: TGCGCCAGCAGCCGACAGGGGGCCTACAATGAGCAGTTCTTC. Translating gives CASSRQGAYNEQFF.